This T cell receptor beta chain was sequenced for a study of tumor and adjacent non-tumor tissue in lung cancer. Study-wide context: On average, productive TCRbeta reads reached about 4.4 million per sample.

The library came from three nested PCR rounds adapted from ARM-PCR protocols. TCRdb recomputed calls from the multiplex PCR reads with MiXCR, one row per CDR3 protein. Among about 110,000 distinct CDR3 sequences listed, roughly 77% were seen once. RNA was extracted from bulk tissue without any cell sorting. Of note for this clonotype: The junction differs from germline at one of its ends, possibly a read error.

This TCR came from a woman aged 55-69 years with non-small cell lung cancer. The sample comprised lung tumor tissue.

DNA of the CDR3: TGCGCCAGCAGCCAGGATAGACGGCGGGTGGGCCAAGGAGACACAGATACGCTGTATTTT. Amino acids: CASSQDRRRVGQGDTDTLYF. The chain uses TRBV4-3 and TRBJ2-3; a weak D match, TRBD2 (5 bases). Germline loops: CDR1 LGHNA, CDR2 YSLEER. The CDR3 totals 20 residues.